This T cell receptor beta chain came from a study of blood T cell repertoires in COVID-19. This CDR3 is built from 14 residues. After removal of 6 bases from V and 7 bases from J, the junction contained 9 bases not matched to a gene. Germline V lookup: CDR1 SNHLY, CDR2 FYNNEI. The data were produced by immunoSEQ multiplex PCR, yet TCRdb's version contains in-frame clones alone and is incomplete. Among approximately 260,000 clones listed, around 87% were seen once. V is TRBV2 and J is TRBJ1-2, with 9 bases identical to TRBD1. The receptor's source is a man between 60 and 70 years old who had recovered from COVID-19. Sample: peripheral blood. The CDR3 nucleotides are TGTGCCAGCAGAGAAACCGGGACAGGGTCTGGCTACACCTTC. As protein: CASRETGTGSGYTF.